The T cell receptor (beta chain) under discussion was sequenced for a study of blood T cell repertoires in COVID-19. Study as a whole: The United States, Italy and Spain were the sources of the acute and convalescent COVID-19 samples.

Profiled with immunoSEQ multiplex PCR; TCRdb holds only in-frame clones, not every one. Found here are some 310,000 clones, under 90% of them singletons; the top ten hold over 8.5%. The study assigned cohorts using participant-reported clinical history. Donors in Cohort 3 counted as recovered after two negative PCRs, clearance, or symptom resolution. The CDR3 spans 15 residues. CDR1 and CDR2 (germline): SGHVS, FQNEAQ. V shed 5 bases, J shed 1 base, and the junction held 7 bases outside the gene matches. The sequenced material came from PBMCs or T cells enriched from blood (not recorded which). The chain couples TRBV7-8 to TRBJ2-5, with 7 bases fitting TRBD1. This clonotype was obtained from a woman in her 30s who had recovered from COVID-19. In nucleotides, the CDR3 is TGTGCCAGCAGCCGAGGACAGGTTGGCCAAGAGACCCAGTACTTC. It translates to CASSRGQVGQETQYF.